This is a list of T cell receptor beta chains from one sample in a study of blood T cell repertoires in COVID-19. Sequencing was performed with immunoSEQ multiplex PCR; in TCRdb, only in-frame clones are kept and a portion is missing. The table includes 100,000 to 150,000 clones, around 90% detected once. Sequenced material: peripheral blood. All receptors come from a man aged 60 to 75 with COVID-19, enrolled during active disease. The CDR3 runs from the conserved cysteine through the conserved F or W. Each record gives: CDR3 protein, CDR3 DNA, clone size, D gene, J gene, V gene. A D gene is named only where the DNA matches it firmly. Size tells how often a clone was seen (once, few, many) or the class of an expanded clone, and some rows leave it out.

CDR3: CASSQDRAGRGFEQFF
DNA: TGTGCCAGCAGCCAAGATAGGGCGGGCAGGGGGTTTGAGCAGTTCTTC
size: NA
D: TRBD1
J: TRBJ2-1
V: TRBV3-1/TRBV3-2

CDR3: CASSPQAGSGTGELFF
DNA: TGTGCCAGCAGCCCTCAAGCTGGATCGGGCACCGGGGAGCTGTTTTTT
size: NA
D: NA
J: TRBJ2-2
V: TRBV7-2

CDR3: CASSPRGTGELFF
DNA: TGTGCCAGCTCACCAAGGGGCACCGGGGAGCTGTTTTTT
size: NA
D: NA
J: TRBJ2-2
V: TRBV18

CDR3: CASSEGGLGHPTDTQYF
DNA: TGTGCCAGCAGTGAAGGGGGTTTGGGACACCCCACAGATACGCAGTATTTT
size: once
D: NA
J: TRBJ2-3
V: TRBV2

CDR3: CASSDNRGGTQYF
DNA: TGTGCCAGCAGTGATAACCGCGGGGGTACGCAGTATTTT
size: NA
D: TRBD2
J: TRBJ2-3
V: TRBV2

CDR3: CATSRFSGTGPLLDEQFF
DNA: TGTGCCACCAGCAGATTCTCCGGGACAGGGCCCCTTTTAGATGAGCAGTTCTTC
size: NA
D: TRBD1
J: TRBJ2-1
V: TRBV15

CDR3: CASSIRGGTEQYF
DNA: TGTGCCAGTAGTATAAGGGGGGGCACCGAGCAGTACTTC
size: NA
D: NA
J: TRBJ2-7
V: TRBV19

CDR3: CASSLDGDYLSSYNEQFF
DNA: TGCGCCAGCAGCTTGGACGGGGACTACCTATCCTCCTACAATGAGCAGTTCTTC
size: NA
D: TRBD2
J: TRBJ2-1
V: TRBV5-1

CDR3: CASSLVGVGAFF
DNA: TGTGCCAGCAGCTTAGTAGGGGTGGGCGCTTTCTTT
size: once
D: NA
J: TRBJ1-1
V: TRBV11-2

CDR3: CASTPRGANTGELFF
DNA: TGTGCCAGCACACCCAGGGGGGCCAACACCGGGGAGCTGTTTTTT
size: many
D: NA
J: TRBJ2-2
V: TRBV6-5

CDR3: CASSLSRTSGMKF
DNA: TGTGCCAGCAGCTTAAGCCGGACTAGCGGGATGAAATTT
size: NA
D: TRBD2
J: TRBJ2-3
V: TRBV7-3

CDR3: CASSHPSGRGYNEQFF
DNA: TGCGCCAGCAGCCATCCATCCGGGAGAGGTTACAATGAGCAGTTCTTC
size: NA
D: NA
J: TRBJ2-1
V: TRBV4-1

CDR3: CASSPRGSSGNTIYF
DNA: TGTGCCAGCAGCCCCAGGGGGTCGTCTGGAAACACCATATATTTT
size: NA
D: TRBD1
J: TRBJ1-3
V: TRBV11-1

CDR3: CASSPPPGLVNEQYF
DNA: TGTGCCAGCAGCCCACCCCCGGGACTAGTCAACGAGCAGTACTTC
size: NA
D: TRBD2
J: TRBJ2-7
V: TRBV7-2

CDR3: CASSLRGGRAPGELFF
DNA: TGTGCCAGCAGCCTTCGAGGCGGGAGGGCCCCCGGGGAGCTGTTTTTT
size: NA
D: TRBD2
J: TRBJ2-2
V: TRBV3-1/TRBV3-2

CDR3: CASSQPEGAETQYF
DNA: TGTGCCAGCAGCCAGCCGGAGGGGGCAGAGACCCAGTACTTC
size: NA
D: NA
J: TRBJ2-5
V: TRBV3-1/TRBV3-2

CDR3: CASSLGAERERYNEQFF
DNA: TGTGCCAGCAGCTTGGGGGCTGAGCGGGAGAGGTACAATGAGCAGTTCTTC
size: once
D: TRBD2
J: TRBJ2-1
V: TRBV5-4

CDR3: CASSTRQGFSYEQYF
DNA: TGTGCCAGCAGCACCAGACAGGGGTTTTCCTACGAGCAGTACTTC
size: once
D: NA
J: TRBJ2-7
V: TRBV21-1

CDR3: CASSQASPDTQYF
DNA: TGTGCCAGCAGCCAAGCGTCCCCAGATACGCAGTATTTT
size: NA
D: NA
J: TRBJ2-3
V: TRBV3-1/TRBV3-2

CDR3: CASSFYPSTGTNEKLFF
DNA: TGTGCCAGCAGTTTCTACCCCAGCACAGGGACTAATGAAAAACTGTTTTTT
size: once
D: NA
J: TRBJ1-4
V: TRBV28

CDR3: CASSFNGGRGEQYF
DNA: TGTGCCAGCAGTTTTAACGGGGGGCGGGGCGAGCAGTACTTC
size: NA
D: NA
J: TRBJ2-7
V: TRBV27

CDR3: CASSEHLEGEQYF
DNA: TGCGCCAGCAGTGAACACCTCGAGGGCGAGCAGTACTTC
size: NA
D: NA
J: TRBJ2-7
V: TRBV10-1